This record looks at one TCR beta chain sequence and its context. Its antigen is not known. Trimming shortened V by 9 bases and J by 0 bases, and 13 bases separated the two germline ends. Germline CDR1 SGDLS, CDR2 YYNGEE. The CDR3 is 15 residues long. This record comes from a study of shared clonotypes between healthy human individuals. Sequencing was performed with immunoSEQ multiplex PCR; in TCRdb, only in-frame clones are kept and a portion is missing. The data hold 1.5 million to 1.9 million clones, with under 99% observed a single time. The study, taken as a whole, reports: Specimens sampled were limited to blood, with tissue repertoires likely differing. Naive subsets usually exceeded memory subsets in estimated richness.

Sequenced input: naive CD4+ T cells sorted from blood. Noted subset: CD45RA+ positively selected. This sequence originates from a man aged 30-40 years in good health. This chain joins TRBV9 and TRBJ2-6; D remains unclear. As DNA, the CDR3 is TGTGCCACCTCGGCCCTTAGCTCTGGGGCCAACGTCCTGACTTTC. Translating it yields CATSALSSGANVLTF.